What follows describes a single T cell receptor (beta chain). Its antigen is unidentified. Production of TCR beta cDNA relied on 5'RACE template switching with UMIs. TCRdb re-called the 5' RACE reads, yielding one record per CDR3 amino acid sequence without DNA. The data include about 460,000 distinct CDR3 sequences; the top ten clones carry approximately 1.5%. The sample comes from a study of T cells expressing NK-cell markers. Points from the study as a whole: Specificity for HCMV among expanded NKG2C+ T cell clones was not established.

The clonotype was recovered from a woman in her fifties or sixties in good health. The sample consisted of blood T cells: a sorted CD56 or NKG2C T cell subset, CD4+ or CD8+ T cells, or bulk PBMC T cells (not recorded which).

CDR3 in amino acids: CASKRHPQETQYF. V and J are TRBV5-1 and TRBJ2-5. Germline V CDR1 and CDR2: SGHRS, YFSETQ. The CDR3 extends over 13 amino acids.